This T cell receptor (beta chain) was identified during a study of shared clonotypes between healthy human individuals. Whole-study results and caveats: Unshared clonotypes carried lower generation probabilities than those common to all four donors.

In the authors' methods: ImmunoSEQ sequences covered only the junction and lacked quality scores; filtering therefore differed. Sequencing used immunoSEQ multiplex PCR; TCRdb keeps in-frame clones, though not all of them. The V and J calls and the clone size are those of that table, but D and trimming were determined from the DNA. The sample has about 680,000 clones, approximately 90% seen once. Details on this clone: Its matching antigen is unknown.

As defined, naive CD8 cells were CD45RO-negative and positively selected for CCR7, with terminally differentiated effector memory CD45RA+ cells excluded. Sequencing was performed on naive CD8+ T cells sorted from blood. This receptor was taken from a man younger than 40 in good health.

CDR3 DNA sequence: TGTGCCAGCAGCTCAGCCCCCGGGACGGCCGAAGCTGGCTACACCTTC. Translation: CASSSAPGTAEAGYTF. The J gene is TRBJ1-2, the V gene TRBV7-6; D is perhaps TRBD1 (5 bases). Germline V gene data show CDR1 as SGHVS and CDR2 as FNYEAQ. The V and J ends lost 4 bases and 7 bases respectively, with 22 bases between them. The CDR3 sequence is 16 residues long.